This TCR beta chain was documented in a study of early T cells in non-severe SARS-CoV-2 infection. The germline gives CDR1 LGHNA, CDR2 YNFKEQ. V lost 4 bases, J lost 1 base, and 11 bases lay in between. CDR3 length: 15 residues. At least ten counts were recorded for this clonotype. MiXCR was run by TCRdb on the 5' RACE reads, yielding one entry per CDR3 protein. This table has 26,000 or so distinct CDR3 sequences, 4% to 5% appearing once. Sequencing was carried out using whole blood. The chain uses TRBV4-2 and TRBJ2-1; D not resolved. The source of this sequence is an adult who was a healthcare worker with PCR-confirmed SARS-CoV-2 infection or an uninfected control (not recorded which). CDR3 loop: CASSRPDESYNEQFF. The DNA for the CDR3 is TGTGCCAGCAGCCGCCCCGACGAGTCCTACAATGAGCAGTTCTTC.